Listed here is a single T cell receptor (beta chain). No antigen is known for it. The data were taken from a study of cytomegalovirus exposure and HLA in healthy donors. The protocol was immunoSEQ multiplex PCR, while the TCRdb copy is restricted to in-frame clones and leaves out a portion. The top ten clones hold 6% to 8.5% of a sample with 150,000 to 200,000 clones, 86% of them seen once. Findings and limits, study-wide: Most TCR sequences were seen very rarely across donors, but some public TCRs occurred in many.

There are 14 residues in the CDR3. The germline V gene has CDR1 MNHNS and CDR2 SASEGT. The junction had 7 bases not matched to a gene; V was cut back by 5 bases and J by 5 bases. The chain links TRBV6-1 to TRBJ2-7; 9 bases agree with TRBD2. Sequenced input: PBMCs. This sequence was found in a man aged 25-45 years in good health and CMV-seropositive. The CDR3 here is CASSSSGNYHEQYF. In DNA, the CDR3 is TGTGCCAGCAGTTCTAGCGGGAACTACCACGAGCAGTACTTC.